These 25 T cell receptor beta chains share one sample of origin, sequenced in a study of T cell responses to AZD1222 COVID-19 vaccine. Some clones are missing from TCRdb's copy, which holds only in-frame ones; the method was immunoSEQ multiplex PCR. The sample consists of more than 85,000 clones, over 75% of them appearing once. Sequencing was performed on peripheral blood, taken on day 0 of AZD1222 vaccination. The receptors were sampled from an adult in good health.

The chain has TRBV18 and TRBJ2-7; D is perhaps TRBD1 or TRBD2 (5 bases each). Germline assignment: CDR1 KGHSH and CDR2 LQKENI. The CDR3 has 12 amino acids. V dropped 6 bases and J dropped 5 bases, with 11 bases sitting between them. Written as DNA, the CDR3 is TGTGCCAGCTCCGGGATCAGGGACGAGCAGTACTTC. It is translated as CASSGIRDEQYF.

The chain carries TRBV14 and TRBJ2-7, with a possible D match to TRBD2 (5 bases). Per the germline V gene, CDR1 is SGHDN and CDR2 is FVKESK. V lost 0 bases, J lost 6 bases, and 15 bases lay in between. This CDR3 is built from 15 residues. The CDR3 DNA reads TGTGCCAGCAGCCAAGATTTCGGGATACCCACCGAGCAGTACTTC. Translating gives CASSQDFGIPTEQYF.

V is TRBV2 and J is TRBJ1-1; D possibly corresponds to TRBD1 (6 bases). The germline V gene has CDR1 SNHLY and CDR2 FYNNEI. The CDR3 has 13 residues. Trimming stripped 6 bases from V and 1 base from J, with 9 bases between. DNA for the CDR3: TGTGCCAGCAGACCACAGGGGAACACTGAAGCTTTCTTT. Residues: CASRPQGNTEAFF.

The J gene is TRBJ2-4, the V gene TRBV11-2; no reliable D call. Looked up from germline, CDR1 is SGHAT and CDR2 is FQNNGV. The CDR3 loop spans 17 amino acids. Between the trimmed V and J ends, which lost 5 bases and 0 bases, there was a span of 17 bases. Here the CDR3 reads CASSPIRTGLAKNIQYF. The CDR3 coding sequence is TGTGCCAGCAGCCCCATCCGGACGGGCTTAGCCAAAAACATTCAGTACTTC. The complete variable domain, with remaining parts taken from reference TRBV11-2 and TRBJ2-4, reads EAGVAQSPRYKIIEKRQSVAFWCNPISGHATLYWYQQILGQGPKLLIQFQNNGVVDDSQLPKDRFSAERLKGVDSTLKIQPAKLEDSAVYLCASSPIRTGLAKNIQYFGAGTRLSVL.

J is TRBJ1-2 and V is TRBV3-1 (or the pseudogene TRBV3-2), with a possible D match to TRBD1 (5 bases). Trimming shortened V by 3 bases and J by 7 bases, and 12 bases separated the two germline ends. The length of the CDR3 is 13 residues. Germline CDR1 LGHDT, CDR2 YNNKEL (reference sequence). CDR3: CASSHVAGLGYTF. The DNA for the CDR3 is TGTGCCAGCAGCCATGTCGCGGGGCTTGGCTACACCTTC.

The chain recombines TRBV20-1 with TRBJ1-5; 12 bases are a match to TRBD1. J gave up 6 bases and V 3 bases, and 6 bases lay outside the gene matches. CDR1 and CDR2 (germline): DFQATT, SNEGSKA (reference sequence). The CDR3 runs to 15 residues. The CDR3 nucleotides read TGCAGTGCTAGTTCCGGGACAGGGGGCACTCAGCCCCAGCATTTT. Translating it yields CSASSGTGGTQPQHF.

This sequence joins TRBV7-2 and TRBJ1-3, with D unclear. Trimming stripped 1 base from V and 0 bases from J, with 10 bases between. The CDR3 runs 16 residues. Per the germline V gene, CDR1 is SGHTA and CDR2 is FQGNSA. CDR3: CASSLEIFFSGNTIYF. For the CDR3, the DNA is TGTGCCAGCAGCTTAGAGATCTTCTTCTCTGGAAACACCATATATTTT.

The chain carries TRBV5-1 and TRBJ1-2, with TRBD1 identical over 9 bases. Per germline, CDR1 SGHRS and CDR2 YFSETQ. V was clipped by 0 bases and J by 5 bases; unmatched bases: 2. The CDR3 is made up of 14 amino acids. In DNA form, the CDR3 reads TGCGCCAGCAGCTTGGATGGGACAGGGTATGGCTACACCTTC. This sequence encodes CASSLDGTGYGYTF.

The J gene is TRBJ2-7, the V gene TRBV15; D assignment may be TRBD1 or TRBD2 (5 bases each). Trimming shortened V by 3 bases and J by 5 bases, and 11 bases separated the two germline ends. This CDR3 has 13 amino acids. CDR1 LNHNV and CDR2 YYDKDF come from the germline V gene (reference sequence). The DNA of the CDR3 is TGTGCCACCAGCAGCGGGGCCAGGGACGAGCAGTACTTC. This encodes CATSSGARDEQYF.

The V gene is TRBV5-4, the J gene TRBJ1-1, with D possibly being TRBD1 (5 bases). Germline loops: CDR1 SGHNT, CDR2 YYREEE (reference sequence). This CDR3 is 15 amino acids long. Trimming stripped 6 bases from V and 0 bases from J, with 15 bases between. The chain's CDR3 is CASTPSGGMNTEAFF. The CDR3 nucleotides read TGTGCCAGCACCCCCTCCGGGGGAATGAACACTGAAGCTTTCTTT.

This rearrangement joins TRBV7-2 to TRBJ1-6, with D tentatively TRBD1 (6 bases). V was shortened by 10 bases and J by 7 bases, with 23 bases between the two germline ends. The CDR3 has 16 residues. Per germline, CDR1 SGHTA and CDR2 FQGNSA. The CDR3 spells CATTGRGARGNSPLHF. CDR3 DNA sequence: TGTGCCACTACGGGGCGGGGGGCCCGAGGGAATTCACCCCTCCACTTT.

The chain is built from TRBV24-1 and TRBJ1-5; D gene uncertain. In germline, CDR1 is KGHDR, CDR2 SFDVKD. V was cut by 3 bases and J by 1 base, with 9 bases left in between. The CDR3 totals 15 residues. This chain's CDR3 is CATSDSWRSNQPQHF. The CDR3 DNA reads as TGTGCCACCAGTGATAGTTGGAGGAGCAATCAGCCCCAGCATTTT.

The CDR3 DNA reads TGTGCCAGCAGCCAGACAGAACTAGCCAAAAACATTCAGTACTTC. The encoded protein is CASSQTELAKNIQYF. The rearrangement uses TRBV14 and TRBJ2-4, with D perhaps matching TRBD1 (5 bases). Per germline, CDR1 SGHDN and CDR2 FVKESK. Trimming cost V 3 bases and J 0 bases, with 9 bases left between them. This CDR3 is 15 amino acids long.

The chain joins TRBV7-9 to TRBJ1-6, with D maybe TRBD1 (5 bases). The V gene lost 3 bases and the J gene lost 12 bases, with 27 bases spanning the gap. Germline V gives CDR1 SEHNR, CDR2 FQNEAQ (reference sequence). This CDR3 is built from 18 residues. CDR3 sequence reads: CASSFGAEGRAHPLPLHF. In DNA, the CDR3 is TGTGCCAGCAGCTTTGGGGCGGAGGGCAGGGCCCATCCCTTACCCCTCCACTTT. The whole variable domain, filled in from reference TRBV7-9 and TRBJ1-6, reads DTGVSQNPRHKITKRGQNVTFRCDPISEHNRLYWYRQTLGQGPEFLTYFQNEAQLEKSRLLSDRFSAERPKGSFSTLEIQRTEQGDSAMYLCASSFGAEGRAHPLPLHFGNGTRLTVT.

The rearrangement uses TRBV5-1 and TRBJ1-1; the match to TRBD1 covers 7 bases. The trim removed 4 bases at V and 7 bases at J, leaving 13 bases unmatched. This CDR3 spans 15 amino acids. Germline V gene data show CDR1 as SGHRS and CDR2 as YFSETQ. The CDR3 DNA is TGCGCCAGCAGCACCGGACCCGCGGGGACAGTTGAAGCTTTCTTT. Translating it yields CASSTGPAGTVEAFF.

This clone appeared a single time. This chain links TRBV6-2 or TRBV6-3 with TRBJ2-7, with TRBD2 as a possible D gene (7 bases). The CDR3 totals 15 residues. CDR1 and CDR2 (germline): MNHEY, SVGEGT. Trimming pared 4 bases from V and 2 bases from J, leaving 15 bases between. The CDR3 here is CASSFQSGDTYEQYF. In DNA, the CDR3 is TGTGCCAGCAGTTTCCAGAGCGGGGACACCTACGAGCAGTACTTC.

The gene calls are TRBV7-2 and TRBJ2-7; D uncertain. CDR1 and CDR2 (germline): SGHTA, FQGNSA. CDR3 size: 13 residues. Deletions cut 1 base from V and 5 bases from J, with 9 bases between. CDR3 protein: CASSLVSDNEQYV. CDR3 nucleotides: TGTGCCAGCAGCTTAGTAAGTGATAACGAGCAGTACGTC.

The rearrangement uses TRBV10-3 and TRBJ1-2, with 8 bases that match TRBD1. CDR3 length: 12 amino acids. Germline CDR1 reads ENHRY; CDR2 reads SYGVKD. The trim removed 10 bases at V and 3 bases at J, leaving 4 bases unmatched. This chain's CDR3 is CASKDRDYGYTF. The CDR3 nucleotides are TGTGCCAGCAAGGACAGGGACTATGGCTACACCTTC.

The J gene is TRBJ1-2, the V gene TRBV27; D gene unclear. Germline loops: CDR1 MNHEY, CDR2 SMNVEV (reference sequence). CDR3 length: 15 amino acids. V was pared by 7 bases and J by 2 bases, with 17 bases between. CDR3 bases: TGTGCCAGCAAGGAGGAGGGCTCGTTGAACTATGGCTACACCTTC. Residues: CASKEEGSLNYGYTF.

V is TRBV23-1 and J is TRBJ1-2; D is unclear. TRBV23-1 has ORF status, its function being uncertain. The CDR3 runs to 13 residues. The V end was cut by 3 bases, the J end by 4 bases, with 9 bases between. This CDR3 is CASSHPGSYGYTF. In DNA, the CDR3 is TGCGCCAGCAGTCACCCCGGGAGCTATGGCTACACCTTC.

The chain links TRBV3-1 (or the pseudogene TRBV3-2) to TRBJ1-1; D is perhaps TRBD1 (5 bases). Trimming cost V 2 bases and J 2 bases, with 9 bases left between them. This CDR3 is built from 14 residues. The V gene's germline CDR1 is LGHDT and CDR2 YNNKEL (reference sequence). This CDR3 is CASSQQQANTEAFF. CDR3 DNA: TGTGCCAGCAGCCAACAACAGGCTAACACTGAAGCTTTCTTT.

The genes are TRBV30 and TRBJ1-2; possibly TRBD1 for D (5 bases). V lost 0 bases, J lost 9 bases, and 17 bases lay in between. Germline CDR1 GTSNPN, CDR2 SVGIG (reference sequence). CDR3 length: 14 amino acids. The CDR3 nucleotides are TGTGCCTGGAGTGTACCAGGGACCGCCAGAAGCTACACCTTC. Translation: CAWSVPGTARSYTF.

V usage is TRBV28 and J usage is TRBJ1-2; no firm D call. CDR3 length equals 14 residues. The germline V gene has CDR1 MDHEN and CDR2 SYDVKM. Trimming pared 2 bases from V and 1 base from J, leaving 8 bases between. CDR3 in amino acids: CASSLTGDNYGYTF. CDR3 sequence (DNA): TGTGCCAGCAGTTTAACCGGTGATAACTATGGCTACACCTTC.

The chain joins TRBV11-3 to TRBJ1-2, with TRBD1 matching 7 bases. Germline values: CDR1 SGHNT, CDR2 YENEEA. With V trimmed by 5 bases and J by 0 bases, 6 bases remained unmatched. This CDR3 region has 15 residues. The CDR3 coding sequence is TGTGCCAGCAGCGCGGGACAGACCCCTAACTATGGCTACACCTTC. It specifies CASSAGQTPNYGYTF.

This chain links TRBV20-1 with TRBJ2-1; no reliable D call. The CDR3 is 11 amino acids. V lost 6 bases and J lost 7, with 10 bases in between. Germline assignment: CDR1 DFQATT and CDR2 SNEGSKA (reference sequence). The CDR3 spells CSAAPFNEQFF. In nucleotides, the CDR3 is TGCAGTGCAGCCCCCTTTAATGAGCAGTTCTTC.